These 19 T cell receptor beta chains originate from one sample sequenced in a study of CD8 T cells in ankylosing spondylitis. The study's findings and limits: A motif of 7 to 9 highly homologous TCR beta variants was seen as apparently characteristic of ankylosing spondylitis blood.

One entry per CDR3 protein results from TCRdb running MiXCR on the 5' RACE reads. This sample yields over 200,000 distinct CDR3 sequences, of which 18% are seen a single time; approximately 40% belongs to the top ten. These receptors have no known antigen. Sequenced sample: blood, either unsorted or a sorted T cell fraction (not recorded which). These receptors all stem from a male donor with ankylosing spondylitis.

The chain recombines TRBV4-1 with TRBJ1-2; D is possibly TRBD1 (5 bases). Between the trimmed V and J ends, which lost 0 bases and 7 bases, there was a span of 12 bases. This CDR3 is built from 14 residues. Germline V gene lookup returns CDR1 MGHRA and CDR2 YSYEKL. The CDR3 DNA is TGCGCCAGCAGCCAAGATGGGGGGTTAGGTGGCTACACCTTC. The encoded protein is CASSQDGGLGGYTF.

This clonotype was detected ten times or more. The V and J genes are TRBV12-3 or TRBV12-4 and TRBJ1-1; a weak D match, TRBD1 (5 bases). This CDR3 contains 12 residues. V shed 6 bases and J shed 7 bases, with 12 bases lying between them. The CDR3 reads CASRVNRNEAFF. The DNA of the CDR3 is TGTGCCAGCAGGGTAAACAGGAATGAAGCTTTCTTT.

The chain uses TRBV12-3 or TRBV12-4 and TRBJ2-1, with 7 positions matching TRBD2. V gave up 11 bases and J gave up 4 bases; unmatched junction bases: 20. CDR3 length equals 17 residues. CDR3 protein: CALSFFWGAGIYNEQFF. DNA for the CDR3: TGTGCCCTCAGTTTTTTCTGGGGAGCGGGGATATACAATGAGCAGTTCTTC.

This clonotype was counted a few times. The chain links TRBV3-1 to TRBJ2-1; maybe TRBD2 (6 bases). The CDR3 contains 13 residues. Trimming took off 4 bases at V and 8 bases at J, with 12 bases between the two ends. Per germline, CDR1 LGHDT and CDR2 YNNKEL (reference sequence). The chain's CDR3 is CASSPTSAHEQFF. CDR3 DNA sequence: TGTGCCAGCAGCCCGACTAGTGCCCATGAGCAGTTCTTC.

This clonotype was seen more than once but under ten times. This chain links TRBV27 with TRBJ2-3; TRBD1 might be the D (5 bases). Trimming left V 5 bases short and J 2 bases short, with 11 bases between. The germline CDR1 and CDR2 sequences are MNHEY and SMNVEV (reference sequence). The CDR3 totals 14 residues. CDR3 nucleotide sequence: TGTGCCAGCAGTCTCCGTGGACACACAGATACGCAGTATTTT. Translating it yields CASSLRGHTDTQYF.

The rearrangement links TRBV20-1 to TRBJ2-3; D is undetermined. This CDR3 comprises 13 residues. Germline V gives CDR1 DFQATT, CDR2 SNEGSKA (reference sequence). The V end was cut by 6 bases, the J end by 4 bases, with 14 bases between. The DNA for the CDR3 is TGCAGTGCAGAGACCAGTGGGGCAGATACGCAGTATTTT. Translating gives CSAETSGADTQYF.

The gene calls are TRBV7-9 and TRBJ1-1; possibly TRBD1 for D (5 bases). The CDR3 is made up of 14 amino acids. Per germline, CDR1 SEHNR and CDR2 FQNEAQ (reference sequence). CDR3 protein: CATPAPGGGTEAFF. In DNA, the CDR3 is TGTGCAACCCCCGCCCCGGGGGGGGGCACTGAAGCTTTCTTT.

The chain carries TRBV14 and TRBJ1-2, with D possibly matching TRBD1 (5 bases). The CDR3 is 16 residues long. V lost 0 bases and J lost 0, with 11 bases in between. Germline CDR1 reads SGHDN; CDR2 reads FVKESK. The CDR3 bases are TGTGCCAGCAGCCAAGATCGAGGGGCCACTAACTATGGCTACACCTTC. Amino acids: CASSQDRGATNYGYTF.

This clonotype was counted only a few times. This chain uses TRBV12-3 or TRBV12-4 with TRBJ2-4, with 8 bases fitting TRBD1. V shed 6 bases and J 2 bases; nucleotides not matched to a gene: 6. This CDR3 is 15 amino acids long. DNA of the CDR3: TGTGCCAGCAGGGGGACAGGTCTCACCAAAAACATTCAGTACTTC. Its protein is CASRGTGLTKNIQYF.

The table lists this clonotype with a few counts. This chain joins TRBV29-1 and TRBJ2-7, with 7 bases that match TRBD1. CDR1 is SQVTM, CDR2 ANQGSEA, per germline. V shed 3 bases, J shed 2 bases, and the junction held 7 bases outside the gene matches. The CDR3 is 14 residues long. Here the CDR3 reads CSVDVGTEAYEQYF. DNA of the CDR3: TGCAGCGTTGACGTCGGGACAGAAGCCTACGAGCAGTACTTC.

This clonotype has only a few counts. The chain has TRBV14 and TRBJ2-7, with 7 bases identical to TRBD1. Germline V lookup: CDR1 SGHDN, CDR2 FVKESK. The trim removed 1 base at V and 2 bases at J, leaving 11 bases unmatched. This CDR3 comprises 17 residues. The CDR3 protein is CASSQGPLGTVTYEQYF. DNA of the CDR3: TGTGCCAGCAGCCAAGGCCCATTAGGGACAGTCACCTACGAGCAGTACTTC.

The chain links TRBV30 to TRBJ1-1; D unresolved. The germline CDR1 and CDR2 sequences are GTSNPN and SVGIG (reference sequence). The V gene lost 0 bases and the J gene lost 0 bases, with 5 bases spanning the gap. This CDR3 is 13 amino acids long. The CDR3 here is CAWSVTLNTEAFF. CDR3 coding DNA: TGTGCCTGGAGTGTTACCCTGAACACTGAAGCTTTCTTT.

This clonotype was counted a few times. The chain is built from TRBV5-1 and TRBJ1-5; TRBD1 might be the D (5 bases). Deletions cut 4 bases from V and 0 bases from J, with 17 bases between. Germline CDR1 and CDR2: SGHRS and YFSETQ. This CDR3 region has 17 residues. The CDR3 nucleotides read TGCGCCAGCAGCCCAAGGCCCGGGACGGATAGCAATCAGCCCCAGCATTTT. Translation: CASSPRPGTDSNQPQHF.

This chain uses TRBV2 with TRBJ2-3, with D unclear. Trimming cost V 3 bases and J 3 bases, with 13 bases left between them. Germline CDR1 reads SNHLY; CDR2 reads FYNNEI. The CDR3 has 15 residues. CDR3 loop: CASSDGRTLTDTQYF. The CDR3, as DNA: TGTGCCAGCAGTGACGGCAGGACCCTGACAGATACGCAGTATTTT.

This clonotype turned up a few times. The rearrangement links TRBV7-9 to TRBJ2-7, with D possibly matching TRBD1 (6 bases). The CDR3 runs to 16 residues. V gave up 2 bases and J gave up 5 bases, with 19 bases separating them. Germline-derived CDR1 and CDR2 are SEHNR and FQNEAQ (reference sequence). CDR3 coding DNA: TGTGCCAGCAGCTTACCACCCCCCGGGACACCCCACGAGCAGTACTTC. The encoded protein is CASSLPPPGTPHEQYF.

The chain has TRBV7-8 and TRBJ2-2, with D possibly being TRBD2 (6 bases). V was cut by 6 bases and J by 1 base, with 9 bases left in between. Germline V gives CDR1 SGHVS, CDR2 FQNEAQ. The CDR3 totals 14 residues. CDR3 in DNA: TGTGCCAGCAGGTTTAGCGGGAACACCGGGGAGCTGTTTTTT. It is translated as CASRFSGNTGELFF. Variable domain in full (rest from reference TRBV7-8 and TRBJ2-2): GAGVSQSPRYKVAKRGQDVALRCDPISGHVSLFWYQQALGQGPEFLTYFQNEAQLDKSGLPSDRFFAERPEGSVSTLKIQRTQQEDSAVYLCASRFSGNTGELFFGEGSRLTVL.

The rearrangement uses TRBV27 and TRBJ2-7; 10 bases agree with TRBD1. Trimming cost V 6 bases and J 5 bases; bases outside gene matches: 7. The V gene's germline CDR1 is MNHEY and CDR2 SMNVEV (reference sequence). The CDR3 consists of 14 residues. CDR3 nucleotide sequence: TGTGCCAGCAGCCCTCTAGGGACAGGGGACGAGCAGTACTTC. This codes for CASSPLGTGDEQYF.

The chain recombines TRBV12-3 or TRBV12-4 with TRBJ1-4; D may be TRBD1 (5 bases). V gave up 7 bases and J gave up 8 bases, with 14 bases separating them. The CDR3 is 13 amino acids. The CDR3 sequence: CASTGGGAEKLFF. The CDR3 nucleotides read TGTGCCAGCACGGGGGGGGGAGCCGAAAAACTGTTTTTT.

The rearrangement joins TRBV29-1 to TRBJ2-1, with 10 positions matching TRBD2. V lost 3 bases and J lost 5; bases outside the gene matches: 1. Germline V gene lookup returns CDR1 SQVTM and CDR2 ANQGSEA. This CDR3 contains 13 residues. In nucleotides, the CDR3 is TGCAGCGTTGACACTAGCGGGAACAATGAGCAGTTCTTC. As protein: CSVDTSGNNEQFF.